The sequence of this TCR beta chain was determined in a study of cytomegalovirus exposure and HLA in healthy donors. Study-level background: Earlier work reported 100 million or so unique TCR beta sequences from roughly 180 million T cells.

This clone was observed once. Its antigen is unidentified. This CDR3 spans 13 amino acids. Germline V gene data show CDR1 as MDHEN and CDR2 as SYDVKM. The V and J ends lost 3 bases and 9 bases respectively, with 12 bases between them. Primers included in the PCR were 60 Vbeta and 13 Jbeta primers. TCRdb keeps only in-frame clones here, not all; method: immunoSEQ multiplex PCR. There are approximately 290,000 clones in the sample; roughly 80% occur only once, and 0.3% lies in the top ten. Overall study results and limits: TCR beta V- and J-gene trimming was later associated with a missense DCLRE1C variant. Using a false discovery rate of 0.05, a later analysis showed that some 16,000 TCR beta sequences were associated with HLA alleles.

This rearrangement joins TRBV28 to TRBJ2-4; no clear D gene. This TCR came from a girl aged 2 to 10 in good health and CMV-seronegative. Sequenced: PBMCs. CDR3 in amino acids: CASSFGLPVIQYF. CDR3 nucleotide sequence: TGTGCCAGCAGTTTTGGTCTACCGGTCATTCAGTACTTC.